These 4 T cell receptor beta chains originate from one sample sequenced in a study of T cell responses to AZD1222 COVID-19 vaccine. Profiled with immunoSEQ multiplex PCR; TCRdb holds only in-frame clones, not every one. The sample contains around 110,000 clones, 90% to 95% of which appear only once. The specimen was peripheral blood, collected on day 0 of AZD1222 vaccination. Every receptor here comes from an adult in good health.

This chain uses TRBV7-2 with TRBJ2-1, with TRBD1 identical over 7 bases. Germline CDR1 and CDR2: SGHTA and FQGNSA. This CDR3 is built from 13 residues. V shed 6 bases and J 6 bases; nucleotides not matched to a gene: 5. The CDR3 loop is CASRNTGVNEQFF. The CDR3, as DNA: TGTGCCAGCAGAAACACAGGGGTCAATGAGCAGTTCTTC.

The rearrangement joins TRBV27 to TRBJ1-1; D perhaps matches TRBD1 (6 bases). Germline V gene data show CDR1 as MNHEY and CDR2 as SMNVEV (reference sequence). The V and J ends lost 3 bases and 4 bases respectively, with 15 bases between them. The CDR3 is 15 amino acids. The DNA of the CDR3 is TGTGCCAGCAGTTTCGATAACGCAGGGGCCACTGAAGCTTTCTTT. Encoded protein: CASSFDNAGATEAFF.

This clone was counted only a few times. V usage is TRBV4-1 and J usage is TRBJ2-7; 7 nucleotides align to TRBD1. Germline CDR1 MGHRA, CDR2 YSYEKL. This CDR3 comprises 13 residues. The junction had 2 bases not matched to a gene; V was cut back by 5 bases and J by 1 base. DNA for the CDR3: TGCGCCAGCAGCGTGGGACAGTCCTACGAGCAGTACTTC. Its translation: CASSVGQSYEQYF.

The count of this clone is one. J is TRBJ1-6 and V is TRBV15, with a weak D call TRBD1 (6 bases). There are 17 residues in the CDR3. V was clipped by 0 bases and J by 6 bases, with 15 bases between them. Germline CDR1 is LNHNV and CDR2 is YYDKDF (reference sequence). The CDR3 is CATSRDLAGRGNSPLHF. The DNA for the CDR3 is TGTGCCACCAGCAGAGATTTAGCAGGCAGGGGTAATTCACCCCTCCACTTT.